A selection of T cell receptor beta chains follows, all from one sample in a study of blood T cell repertoires in COVID-19. Assay: immunoSEQ multiplex PCR; the TCRdb copy retains only in-frame clones and omits some. The sample includes 200,000 to 300,000 clones, about 89% of them seen just once. The sample comprised peripheral blood. The receptors here all came from a woman in her forties or fifties with acute or convalescent COVID-19. CDR3s include the opening cysteine and the closing phenylalanine or tryptophan. Fields, in order: J gene, V gene, CDR3 length, clone size, D gene, CDR3 DNA, CDR3 protein. D genes are given only for firm matches. Clone size is given for some rows only: seen once, a few or many times, or a class if the clone is expanded.

J gene: TRBJ2-1; V gene: TRBV9; CDR3 length: 12; clone size: NA; D gene: NA; CDR3 DNA: TGTGCCAGCAGCATCCGACAGAATGAGCAGTTCTTC; CDR3 protein: CASSIRQNEQFF
J gene: TRBJ1-5; V gene: TRBV7-9; CDR3 length: 14; clone size: NA; D gene: NA; CDR3 DNA: TGTGCCAGCAGCTTAGGGACAGCTAATCAGCCCCAGCATTTT; CDR3 protein: CASSLGTANQPQHF
J gene: TRBJ1-2; V gene: TRBV2; CDR3 length: 13; clone size: NA; D gene: NA; CDR3 DNA: TGTGCCAGCAGTGATCAGATCAACTATGGCTACACCTTC; CDR3 protein: CASSDQINYGYTF
J gene: TRBJ2-3; V gene: TRBV11-2; CDR3 length: 13; clone size: NA; D gene: NA; CDR3 DNA: TGTGCCAGCAGCTTAGGCGGGACAGATACGCAGTATTTT; CDR3 protein: CASSLGGTDTQYF
J gene: TRBJ2-1; V gene: TRBV2; CDR3 length: 11; clone size: NA; D gene: TRBD2; CDR3 DNA: TGTGCCACTACACCGGGACTACAGCAGTTCTTC; CDR3 protein: CATTPGLQQFF
J gene: TRBJ1-4; V gene: TRBV20-1; CDR3 length: 11; clone size: NA; D gene: NA; CDR3 DNA: TGCAGTGCTAGGGTAGCGGAAAAACTGTTTTTT; CDR3 protein: CSARVAEKLFF
J gene: TRBJ2-7; V gene: TRBV14; CDR3 length: 13; clone size: once; D gene: NA; CDR3 DNA: TGTGCCAGCAGCCTCGGGTCCTATTACGAGCAGTACTTC; CDR3 protein: CASSLGSYYEQYF
J gene: TRBJ1-4; V gene: TRBV30; CDR3 length: 14; clone size: NA; D gene: TRBD1; CDR3 DNA: TGTGCCTGGGGGAAGACAGGGGGTAATGAAAAACTGTTTTTT; CDR3 protein: CAWGKTGGNEKLFF
J gene: TRBJ2-3; V gene: TRBV7-8; CDR3 length: 16; clone size: NA; D gene: TRBD2; CDR3 DNA: TGTGCCAGCAGCTTAAGACTAGCGGGATACACAGATACGCAGTATTTT; CDR3 protein: CASSLRLAGYTDTQYF
J gene: TRBJ2-7; V gene: TRBV27; CDR3 length: 15; clone size: NA; D gene: TRBD2; CDR3 DNA: TGTGCCAGCCAGGGACTAGCGGGAGAGCCCTACGAGCAGTACTTC; CDR3 protein: CASQGLAGEPYEQYF
J gene: TRBJ2-1; V gene: TRBV7-9; CDR3 length: 15; clone size: NA; D gene: TRBD2; CDR3 DNA: TGTGCCAGCAGACTAGCGGGAGGGCCCGGCAATGAGCAGTTCTTC; CDR3 protein: CASRLAGGPGNEQFF
J gene: TRBJ1-6; V gene: TRBV2; CDR3 length: 16; clone size: once; D gene: TRBD1; CDR3 DNA: TGTGCCAGCGGTCCCTCAGCACAGGGGTTGTATTCACCCCTCCACTTT; CDR3 protein: CASGPSAQGLYSPLHF
J gene: TRBJ1-4; V gene: TRBV28; CDR3 length: 15; clone size: NA; D gene: TRBD1; CDR3 DNA: TGTGCCAGCAGTACAGACAGGGGAGGGAATGAAAAACTGTTTTTT; CDR3 protein: CASSTDRGGNEKLFF
J gene: TRBJ1-1; V gene: TRBV28; CDR3 length: 13; clone size: NA; D gene: NA; CDR3 DNA: TGTGCCAGCGCGCAGGGGTTAAACACTGAAGCTTTCTTT; CDR3 protein: CASAQGLNTEAFF
J gene: TRBJ2-4; V gene: TRBV28; CDR3 length: 11; clone size: NA; D gene: TRBD1; CDR3 DNA: TGTGCCAGCAGTCCCTCAGACAGGGTAGGTTTC; CDR3 protein: CASSPSDRVGF
J gene: TRBJ1-6; V gene: TRBV7-2; CDR3 length: 17; clone size: few; D gene: NA; CDR3 DNA: TGTGCCAGCAGGGAGCGGCGCGTGGGCGGATATGACTCACCCCTCCACTTT; CDR3 protein: CASRERRVGGYDSPLHF
J gene: TRBJ2-2; V gene: TRBV20-1; CDR3 length: 13; clone size: NA; D gene: NA; CDR3 DNA: TGCAGTGCTAGTGCAGCGAACACCGGGGAGCTGTTTTTT; CDR3 protein: CSASAANTGELFF
J gene: TRBJ2-6; V gene: TRBV7-2; CDR3 length: 16; clone size: NA; D gene: NA; CDR3 DNA: TGTGCCAGCAGCTTAGTCGGGTACTCTGGGGCCAACGTCCTGACTTTC; CDR3 protein: CASSLVGYSGANVLTF
J gene: TRBJ2-7; V gene: TRBV11-2; CDR3 length: 16; clone size: NA; D gene: TRBD2; CDR3 DNA: TGTGCCAGCAGCAAAACTAGCGGGAGGGCCGGGTACGAGCAGTACTTC; CDR3 protein: CASSKTSGRAGYEQYF
J gene: TRBJ1-4; V gene: TRBV28; CDR3 length: 13; clone size: NA; D gene: TRBD1; CDR3 DNA: TGTGCCAGCAGTTCCAGGGGGGAAGAAAAACTGTTTTTT; CDR3 protein: CASSSRGEEKLFF
J gene: TRBJ1-5; V gene: TRBV7-6; CDR3 length: 15; clone size: once; D gene: NA; CDR3 DNA: TGTGCCAGCAGCTTAGCTGCGGGTAGCAATCAGCCCCAGCATTTT; CDR3 protein: CASSLAAGSNQPQHF
J gene: TRBJ2-7; V gene: TRBV4-2; CDR3 length: 16; clone size: NA; D gene: TRBD2; CDR3 DNA: TGTGCCAGCAGCCGGGGACTAGCGGAGAGCTCCTACGAGCAGTACTTC; CDR3 protein: CASSRGLAESSYEQYF
J gene: TRBJ2-1; V gene: TRBV5-1; CDR3 length: 11; clone size: NA; D gene: NA; CDR3 DNA: TGCGCCAGCAAGGGGCCCAATGAGCAGTTCTTC; CDR3 protein: CASKGPNEQFF
J gene: TRBJ2-2; V gene: TRBV19; CDR3 length: 16; clone size: NA; D gene: TRBD1; CDR3 DNA: TGTGCCAGTAGTCTGAGGACAGGGCGTAACACCGGGGAGCTGTTTTTT; CDR3 protein: CASSLRTGRNTGELFF
J gene: TRBJ2-3; V gene: TRBV2; CDR3 length: 16; clone size: NA; D gene: TRBD1; CDR3 DNA: TGTGCCAGCCGACCTATTTTACCGGGACAGACAGATACGCAGTATTTT; CDR3 protein: CASRPILPGQTDTQYF
J gene: TRBJ2-7; V gene: TRBV5-1; CDR3 length: 14; clone size: few; D gene: NA; CDR3 DNA: TGCGCCAGCAGCTTCGTGGATAGCGAGGACGAGCAGTACTTC; CDR3 protein: CASSFVDSEDEQYF
J gene: TRBJ1-2; V gene: TRBV12-3/TRBV12-4; CDR3 length: 13; clone size: once; D gene: NA; CDR3 DNA: TGTGCCAGCAGACCGGGACAAGCTAAGGGCTACACCTTC; CDR3 protein: CASRPGQAKGYTF
J gene: TRBJ2-2; V gene: TRBV3-1/TRBV3-2; CDR3 length: 16; clone size: NA; D gene: NA; CDR3 DNA: TGTGCCAGCAGCCAAGAGGTAGCGGCGGGCACCGGGGAGCTGTTTTTT; CDR3 protein: CASSQEVAAGTGELFF
J gene: TRBJ2-3; V gene: TRBV7-2; CDR3 length: 18; clone size: NA; D gene: TRBD2; CDR3 DNA: TGTGCCAGCAGCTTAAGGGGGCCTAGCGGGAGGGCCACAGATACGCAGTATTTT; CDR3 protein: CASSLRGPSGRATDTQYF
J gene: TRBJ2-5; V gene: TRBV5-1; CDR3 length: 13; clone size: NA; D gene: TRBD1; CDR3 DNA: TGCGCCAGCAGCCCGGACAGGAGGGAGACCCAGTACTTC; CDR3 protein: CASSPDRRETQYF
J gene: TRBJ2-7; V gene: TRBV5-1; CDR3 length: 15; clone size: NA; D gene: NA; CDR3 DNA: TGCGCCAGCAGCCCAGAGATTAGACAGACCTACGAGCAGTACTTC; CDR3 protein: CASSPEIRQTYEQYF
J gene: TRBJ1-2; V gene: TRBV29-1; CDR3 length: 14; clone size: NA; D gene: NA; CDR3 DNA: TGCAGCGTTGAAGACAGGGTGCATAACTATGGCTACACCTTC; CDR3 protein: CSVEDRVHNYGYTF
J gene: TRBJ2-1; V gene: TRBV24-1; CDR3 length: 16; clone size: NA; D gene: TRBD2; CDR3 DNA: TGTGCCACCAGTGCCGTAATAGCGGGACCTTACAATGAGCAGTTCTTC; CDR3 protein: CATSAVIAGPYNEQFF
J gene: TRBJ1-3; V gene: TRBV4-2; CDR3 length: 15; clone size: NA; D gene: TRBD1; CDR3 DNA: TGTGCCAGCCGCACAGGGGGCGCCCCTGGAAACACCATATATTTT; CDR3 protein: CASRTGGAPGNTIYF
J gene: TRBJ2-3; V gene: TRBV10-3; CDR3 length: 16; clone size: NA; D gene: NA; CDR3 DNA: TGTGCCATCAGTGAGTCGGATGCGGGCGCTACAGATACGCAGTATTTT; CDR3 protein: CAISESDAGATDTQYF
J gene: TRBJ1-6; V gene: TRBV19; CDR3 length: 15; clone size: NA; D gene: NA; CDR3 DNA: TGTGCCAGTAGTCTATGGGCCCTCTATAATTCACCCCTCCACTTT; CDR3 protein: CASSLWALYNSPLHF
J gene: TRBJ1-4; V gene: TRBV28; CDR3 length: 14; clone size: once; D gene: NA; CDR3 DNA: TGTGCCAGCAGTGATCCCAGGGGTCCGGAAAAACTGTTTTTT; CDR3 protein: CASSDPRGPEKLFF
J gene: TRBJ2-1; V gene: TRBV18; CDR3 length: 15; clone size: NA; D gene: TRBD2; CDR3 DNA: TGTGCCAGCTCACCACTAGCGGGAGATTTGGGTGAGCAGTTCTTC; CDR3 protein: CASSPLAGDLGEQFF
J gene: TRBJ2-5; V gene: TRBV5-1; CDR3 length: 13; clone size: few; D gene: NA; CDR3 DNA: TGCGCCAGCAGCACCGAACGGTATGAGACCCAGTACTTC; CDR3 protein: CASSTERYETQYF
J gene: TRBJ2-1; V gene: TRBV15; CDR3 length: 15; clone size: few; D gene: TRBD1; CDR3 DNA: TGTGCCACCACCGAGGGACAGGGAGGGTGGAATGAGCAGTTCTTC; CDR3 protein: CATTEGQGGWNEQFF
J gene: TRBJ1-4; V gene: TRBV19; CDR3 length: 14; clone size: NA; D gene: NA; CDR3 DNA: TGTGCCAGTACTCCGACAGTAGCTAATGAAAAACTGTTTTTT; CDR3 protein: CASTPTVANEKLFF
J gene: TRBJ2-1; V gene: TRBV4-2; CDR3 length: 16; clone size: once; D gene: NA; CDR3 DNA: TGTGCCAGCAGCCAACCGCGGGGCCTCTCCTACAATGAGCAGTTCTTC; CDR3 protein: CASSQPRGLSYNEQFF
J gene: TRBJ2-6; V gene: TRBV19; CDR3 length: 16; clone size: NA; D gene: NA; CDR3 DNA: TGTGCCAGTAGTTCTTTTCTAGGCTCTGGGGCCAACGTCCTGACTTTC; CDR3 protein: CASSSFLGSGANVLTF
J gene: TRBJ2-3; V gene: TRBV9; CDR3 length: 13; clone size: NA; D gene: NA; CDR3 DNA: TGTGCCAGCAGCTTACATCACACAGATACGCAGTATTTT; CDR3 protein: CASSLHHTDTQYF
J gene: TRBJ2-1; V gene: TRBV4-1; CDR3 length: 16; clone size: NA; D gene: TRBD2; CDR3 DNA: TGCGCCAGCAGCCAAGTTTACGGGACTAGCATGAATGAGCAGTTCTTC; CDR3 protein: CASSQVYGTSMNEQFF
J gene: TRBJ2-7; V gene: TRBV5-3; CDR3 length: 16; clone size: NA; D gene: NA; CDR3 DNA: TGTGCCAGAAGCTTAATGGGGAGCCTTCCCCCCTACGAGCAGTACTTC; CDR3 protein: CARSLMGSLPPYEQYF
J gene: TRBJ2-3; V gene: TRBV24-1; CDR3 length: 17; clone size: NA; D gene: TRBD2; CDR3 DNA: TGTGCCACCAGTGACAGAGGACTAGCGGGGCGCGCAGATACGCAGTATTTT; CDR3 protein: CATSDRGLAGRADTQYF
J gene: TRBJ2-2; V gene: TRBV9; CDR3 length: 12; clone size: NA; D gene: NA; CDR3 DNA: TGTGCCAGCACCGGGAGAACCGGGGAGCTGTTTTTT; CDR3 protein: CASTGRTGELFF